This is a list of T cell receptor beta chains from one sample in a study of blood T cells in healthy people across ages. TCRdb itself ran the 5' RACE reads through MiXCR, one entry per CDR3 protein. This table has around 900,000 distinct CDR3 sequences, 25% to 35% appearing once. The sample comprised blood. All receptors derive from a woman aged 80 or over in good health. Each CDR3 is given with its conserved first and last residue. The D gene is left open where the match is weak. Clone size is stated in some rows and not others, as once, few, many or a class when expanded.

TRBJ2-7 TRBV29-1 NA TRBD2 TGCAGCGTAGACCAACTAGCGGGAGAGTTTTACGAGCAGTACTTC CSVDQLAGEFYEQYF
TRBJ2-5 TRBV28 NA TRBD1 TGTGCCAGCAGTCTTCAGGGGGCAAAGACCCAGTACTTC CASSLQGAKTQYF
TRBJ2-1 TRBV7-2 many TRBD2 TGTGCCAGCAGCTGGACTAGCGGGGTCTATGAGCAGTTCTTC CASSWTSGVYEQFF
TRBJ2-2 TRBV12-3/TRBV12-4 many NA TGTGCCAGCAGCCCCTCTGGCACCGGGGAGCTGTTTTTT CASSPSGTGELFF
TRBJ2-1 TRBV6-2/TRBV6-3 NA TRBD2 TGTGCCAGCATCATGGGACTAGCGGATTACAATGAGCAGTTCTTC CASIMGLADYNEQFF
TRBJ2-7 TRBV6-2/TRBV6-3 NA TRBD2 TGTGCCAGCAGTTACGGCGGGGGTCTCTCCGAGCAGTACTTC CASSYGGGLSEQYF
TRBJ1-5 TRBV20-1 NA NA TGCAGCGCTAGCTATGGGAGCAATCAGCCCCAGCATTTT CSASYGSNQPQHF
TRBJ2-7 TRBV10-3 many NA TGTGCCACCAGACAGCGGGCGACGCTCTCCTACGAGCAGTACTTC CATRQRATLSYEQYF
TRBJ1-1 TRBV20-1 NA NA TGCAGTGCTAGATTATCAGGGTCGGGTACTGAAGCTTTCTTT CSARLSGSGTEAFF
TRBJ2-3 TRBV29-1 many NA TGCAGCGTTAGACCGGGACGTATAATCACAGATACGCAGTATTTT CSVRPGRIITDTQYF
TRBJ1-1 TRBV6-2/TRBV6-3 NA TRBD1 TGTGCCAGCAGACCAGGGGGCGGAATTGGTACTTTCTTT CASRPGGGIGTFF
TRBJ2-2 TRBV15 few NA TGTGCCACCAGCAGAGATCTGCAAGATAGTGAGCTGTTTTTT CATSRDLQDSELFF
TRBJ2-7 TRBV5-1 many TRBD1 TGCGCCAGCAGCACGCAGGGGGCGCCGGCCGAGCAGTACTTC CASSTQGAPAEQYF
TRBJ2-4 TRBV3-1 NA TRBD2 TGTGCCAGCAGCCAAGCCGTGGTGCGGGAGACCAAGTACTTC CASSQAVVRETKYF
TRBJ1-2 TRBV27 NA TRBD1 TGTGCCAGCAGTTCCAGAATTACTCCTTTGGACAGGGCGCACGGCGGCTACACCTTC CASSSRITPLDRAHGGYTF
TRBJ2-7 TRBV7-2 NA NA TGTGCCAGCAGCTTAGATGTTCAGAGCTACTACGAGCAGTACTTC CASSLDVQSYYEQYF
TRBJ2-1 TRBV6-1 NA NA TGTGCCAGCAGCCCTAGCTGGCTAGGGGGTGAGCAGTTCTTC CASSPSWLGGEQFF
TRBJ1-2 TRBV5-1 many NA TGTGCCAGCAGCTTAGCCAGGGCTCGCGGCTATGGCTACACCTTC CASSLARARGYGYTF
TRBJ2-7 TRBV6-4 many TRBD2 TGTGCCAGCAGTGTATTCCCGGGGGGGATCAACGAGCAGTACTTC CASSVFPGGINEQYF
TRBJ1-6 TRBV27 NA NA TGTGCCAGCACGCTTATATTTGGACAGAATAATTCACCCCTCCACTTT CASTLIFGQNNSPLHF
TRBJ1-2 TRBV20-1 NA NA TGCAGTGCTAGAGATTTGTACTATGGCTACACCTTC CSARDLYYGYTF
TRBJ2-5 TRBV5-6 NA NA TGTGCCAGCAGCTTGGACGGGGGATCAGAGACCCAGTACTTC CASSLDGGSETQYF
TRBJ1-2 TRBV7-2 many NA TGTGCCAGCAGCTTAGCGGTCGGTCAGGGCGGTAGAGGAAGGTATGGCTACACCTTC CASSLAVGQGGRGRYGYTF
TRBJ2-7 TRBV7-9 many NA TGTGCCAGCAGCTTAGGGGGCGGAGGGGCAGCCGAGCAGTACTTC CASSLGGGGAAEQYF
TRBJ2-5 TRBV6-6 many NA TGTGCCAGCAGTTACGGGTCAGGGGGGGGGGAGACCCAGTACTTC CASSYGSGGGETQYF
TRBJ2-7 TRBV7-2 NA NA TGTGCCAGCAGCCTAACCGGGCCCTCCGAGCAGTACTTC CASSLTGPSEQYF